These 3 T cell receptor beta chains were sequenced from one sample in a study of cytomegalovirus exposure and HLA in healthy donors. Profiling relied on immunoSEQ multiplex PCR, and the TCRdb table lists in-frame clones only, not all of them. The profile covers about 74,000 clones, with around 94% appearing a single time and 1.5% to 2% taken by the ten largest. The sample comprised PBMCs. All receptors come from a woman between 18 and 30 years old in good health and CMV-seropositive.

This chain connects TRBV5-6 to TRBJ1-1; 10 nucleotides line up with TRBD1. Germline assignment: CDR1 SGHDT and CDR2 YYEEEE. Trimming removed 3 bases from V and 3 bases from J; junction bases left unmatched: 8. The CDR3 extends over 16 amino acids. CDR3 loop: CASSSRDRGWYTEAFF. CDR3 coding DNA: TGTGCCAGCAGCTCCCGGGACAGGGGATGGTACACTGAAGCTTTCTTT.

V usage is TRBV19 and J usage is TRBJ2-2, with a weak D call TRBD1 (5 bases). The CDR3 loop spans 14 amino acids. The ends were cut back, 5 bases at V and 4 bases at J, with 11 bases in the middle. Germline CDR1 LNHDA, CDR2 SQIVND (reference sequence). The DNA for the CDR3 is TGTGCCAGTAGTCGACAGTATCCCACCGGGGAGCTGTTTTTT. As protein: CASSRQYPTGELFF. The entire variable domain, with the rest obtained from reference TRBV19 and TRBJ2-2, is as follows: DGGITQSPKYLFRKEGQNVTLSCEQNLNHDAMYWYRQDPGQGLRLIYYSQIVNDFQKGDIAEGYSVSREKKESFPLTVTSAQKNPTAFYLCASSRQYPTGELFFGEGSRLTVL.

J is TRBJ2-7 and V is TRBV6-7; D remains unclear. TRBV6-7 is an open reading frame whose function is uncertain. The V end was cut by 0 bases, the J end by 0 bases, with 12 bases between. The CDR3 runs 16 residues. This CDR3 is CASSYSLESLSYEQYF. CDR3 bases: TGTGCCAGCAGTTACTCACTCGAGTCACTCTCCTACGAGCAGTACTTC.